What follows describes a single T cell receptor (beta chain). The record originates from a study of blood T cell repertoires in COVID-19. Libraries were prepared by immunoSEQ multiplex PCR; TCRdb keeps only in-frame clonotypes and omits some of them. The sample shows roughly 79,000 clones, 87% of them seen only once. Germline V gene lookup returns CDR1 LNHDA and CDR2 SQIVND (reference sequence). Trimming removed 8 bases from V and 1 base from J, with 15 bases in between. CDR3 length: 14 residues. The chain is built from TRBV19 and TRBJ2-7; no clear D. The sequence was obtained from a woman aged 80 or older with active or convalescent COVID-19. The sequencing input was peripheral blood. The CDR3 region is CASSPSNPSYEQYF. CDR3 coding DNA: TGTGCCAGTTCCCCCAGTAACCCTTCCTACGAGCAGTACTTC. Complete variable domain (other parts from reference TRBV19 and TRBJ2-7): DGGITQSPKYLFRKEGQNVTLSCEQNLNHDAMYWYRQDPGQGLRLIYYSQIVNDFQKGDIAEGYSVSREKKESFPLTVTSAQKNPTAFYLCASSPSNPSYEQYFGPGTRLTVT.